Sequencing of this TCR beta chain was carried out in a study of cytomegalovirus exposure and HLA in healthy donors. Study-level points and caveats: CMV serostatus alone was available as immune exposure information. Reportedly, cytomegalovirus status was diagnosed with high sensitivity and specificity.

With 2 bases removed from V and 4 bases from J, the gap between germline ends came to 6 bases. This CDR3 comprises 12 residues. CDR1 SGHDN and CDR2 FVKESK come from the germline V gene. PCR was performed using 60 Vbeta and 13 Jbeta primers. Authors' data handling: Roughly 80 million unique TCR beta chains, 10 million to 14 million shared, were counted in a later analysis. The protocol was immunoSEQ multiplex PCR, while the TCRdb copy is restricted to in-frame clones and leaves out a portion. For V, J and clone size, that table is used; D and trimming come from the DNA. The profile shows 100,000 or so clones, roughly 79% of them singletons. A word on this clone: The antigen is undetermined.

The specimen sequenced was PBMCs. The source of this sequence is a woman between 40 and 50 years old in good health and CMV-seronegative. The chain employs TRBV14 and TRBJ2-7; no clear D gene. The CDR3 protein is CASSQLPYEQYF. The CDR3 nucleotides read TGTGCCAGCAGCCAACTCCCGTACGAGCAGTACTTC. Using reference TRBV14 and TRBJ2-7 for the parts outside the CDR3, the full variable domain is EAGVTQFPSHSVIEKGQTVTLRCDPISGHDNLYWYRRVMGKEIKFLLHFVKESKQDESGMPNNRFLAERTGGTYSTLKVQPAELEDSGVYFCASSQLPYEQYFGPGTRLTVT.